These 19 T cell receptor beta chains share one sample of origin, sequenced in a study of blood T cell repertoires in COVID-19. TCRdb's copy holds only in-frame clones and misses some; the assay was immunoSEQ multiplex PCR. The sample yields approximately 260,000 clones, about 87% seen once. Sequenced material: peripheral blood. These receptors were collected from a human donor in a cohort sampled during active COVID-19.

The chain carries TRBV4-1 and TRBJ2-1, with 9 bases identical to TRBD2. Germline V CDR1 and CDR2: MGHRA, YSYEKL. This CDR3 has 19 residues. Trimming cost V 0 bases and J 2 bases; bases outside gene matches: 11. This CDR3 reads CASSQDLISGGLPYNEQFF. The CDR3 bases are TGCGCCAGCAGCCAAGATCTGATTAGCGGGGGCCTACCCTACAATGAGCAGTTCTTC.

The chain couples TRBV9 to TRBJ2-4; 9 bases match TRBD2. The CDR3 sequence is 15 residues long. V shed 10 bases and J 8 bases; nucleotides not matched to a gene: 16. CDR1 SGDLS and CDR2 YYNGEE come from the germline V gene. This CDR3 reads CARRAGGGGAYIQYF. DNA for the CDR3: TGTGCCCGCCGCGCGGGGGGCGGGGGGGCGTACATTCAGTACTTC.

The J gene is TRBJ2-7, the V gene TRBV9, with D perhaps TRBD2 (5 bases). The germline V gene has CDR1 SGDLS and CDR2 YYNGEE. CDR3 length equals 15 residues. Trimming pared 0 bases from V and 7 bases from J, leaving 17 bases between. CDR3 region: CASSVAAWESGEQYF. The CDR3 DNA follows: TGTGCCAGCAGCGTAGCCGCGTGGGAATCGGGGGAGCAGTACTTC. The full variable domain, with the rest looked up from reference TRBV9 and TRBJ2-7, is DSGVTQTPKHLITATGQRVTLRCSPRSGDLSVYWYQQSLDQGLQFLIQYYNGEERAKGNILERFSAQQFPDLHSELNLSSLELGDSALYFCASSVAAWESGEQYFGPGTRLTVT.

This chain links TRBV3-1 (or the pseudogene TRBV3-2) with TRBJ1-2; D unclear. CDR3 length: 12 amino acids. The ends were cut back, 4 bases at V and 3 bases at J, with 6 bases in the middle. Germline V gene lookup returns CDR1 LGHDT and CDR2 YNNKEL (reference sequence). The CDR3 sequence is CASSPQYYGYTF. CDR3 in DNA: TGTGCCAGCAGCCCCCAGTACTATGGCTACACCTTC.

The count of this clone is one. V usage is TRBV7-9 and J usage is TRBJ2-3; tentative D call: TRBD1 (6 bases). CDR3 length: 15 residues. CDR1 and CDR2 from the germline V gene are SEHNR and FQNEAQ (reference sequence). The V end lost 4 bases, the J end lost 0 bases, and 11 bases lay between the germline ends. DNA for the CDR3: TGTGCCAGCAGCTCTTGGGGGCGAAGCACAGATACGCAGTATTTT. This translates into CASSSWGRSTDTQYF.

The rearrangement joins TRBV3-1 (or the pseudogene TRBV3-2) to TRBJ2-6; 7 bases align to TRBD1. Germline lookup yields CDR1 LGHDT and CDR2 YNNKEL (reference sequence). The CDR3 is made up of 15 amino acids. Trimming took 6 bases from V and 0 from J; bases not matched to a gene: 2. The CDR3 sequence: CASRRQGSGANVLTF. In nucleotides, the CDR3 is TGTGCCAGCAGACGACAGGGCTCTGGGGCCAACGTCCTGACTTTC.

V and J are TRBV7-2 and TRBJ1-5, with 12 nucleotides matching TRBD1. The germline CDR1 and CDR2 sequences are SGHTA and FQGNSA. The CDR3 runs 18 residues. V lost 5 bases, J lost 0 bases, and 8 bases stayed unmatched. The CDR3 loop reads CASSPGTGGTYSNQPQHF. The CDR3 nucleotides read TGTGCCAGCAGCCCCGGGACAGGGGGCACTTATAGCAATCAGCCCCAGCATTTT.

The rearrangement uses TRBV3-1 (or the pseudogene TRBV3-2) and TRBJ1-6, with unresolved D. The CDR3 has 13 residues. V gave up 5 bases and J gave up 9 bases, with 11 bases separating them. Germline lookup yields CDR1 LGHDT and CDR2 YNNKEL (reference sequence). This CDR3 is CASSFNTGSPLHF. Written as DNA, the CDR3 is TGTGCCAGCAGCTTTAATACGGGTTCACCCCTCCACTTT.

This chain links TRBV5-1 with TRBJ2-2; D might be TRBD1 (7 bases). V was pared by 4 bases and J by 7 bases, with 20 bases between. The CDR3 has 16 residues. CDR1 and CDR2 (germline): SGHRS, YFSETQ. The CDR3 DNA sequence: TGCGCCAGCAGCCATACCGAGCAGGGGGGACTCGGGGAGCTGTTTTTT. It codes for CASSHTEQGGLGELFF.

The rearrangement links TRBV4-2 to TRBJ2-7; 11 bases agree with TRBD1. The CDR3 length is 15 residues. Germline assignment: CDR1 LGHNA and CDR2 YNFKEQ. The ends lost 6 bases at V and 6 bases at J; junction bases unmatched: 10. The CDR3 sequence is CASSPPGQGDREQYF. The CDR3 coding sequence is TGTGCCAGCAGTCCTCCGGGACAGGGGGATCGCGAGCAGTACTTC.

The rearrangement links TRBV29-1 to TRBJ2-7; 8 bases map to TRBD1. The V gene end was trimmed by 6 bases and the J gene end by 2 bases; junction bases not matched to a gene: 12. The CDR3 length is 15 residues. In germline, CDR1 is SQVTM, CDR2 ANQGSEA. The CDR3 bases are TGCAGCGTAGCCACCGGGACAGGAGGAACCTACGAGCAGTACTTC. It encodes CSVATGTGGTYEQYF.

This clone was counted once. J is TRBJ1-4 and V is TRBV7-9, with 9 bases lining up with TRBD1. CDR3 length equals 16 residues. Germline assignment: CDR1 SEHNR and CDR2 FQNEAQ (reference sequence). With V trimmed by 6 bases and J by 8 bases, 13 bases remained unmatched. The CDR3 loop is CASSGTGSILGEKLFF. CDR3 nucleotides: TGTGCCAGCAGTGGGACAGGGAGTATACTCGGGGAAAAACTGTTTTTT.

Notes on this clone: This same CDR3 is encoded by further DNA sequences in the sample. This chain connects TRBV6-5 to TRBJ1-1, with D uncertain. CDR3 length equals 13 residues. Trimming took 3 bases from V and 1 from J, leaving 6 bases between them. The germline gives CDR1 MNHEY, CDR2 SVGAGI. In DNA, the CDR3 is TGTGCCAGCAGTTATTCTCGGAACACTGAAGCTTTCTTT. Translation gives CASSYSRNTEAFF.

The rearrangement uses TRBV6-5 and TRBJ1-2, with TRBD1 matching over 8 bases. The CDR3 has 14 residues. Trimming took 7 bases from V and 4 from J; bases not matched to a gene: 8. CDR1 is MNHEY and CDR2 is SVGAGI in the germline V gene. CDR3 DNA sequence: TGTGCCAGCACTCGAGGGACAGGACCCTATGGCTACACCTTC. Its protein is CASTRGTGPYGYTF.

The CDR3 here is CASRSGGFAQYF. The CDR3 DNA is TGTGCCAGCAGATCCGGGGGGTTTGCGCAGTATTTT. The V call is TRBV6-6, the J call TRBJ2-3; 7 nucleotides agree with TRBD2. CDR1 and CDR2 (germline): MNHNY, SVGAGI (reference sequence). CDR3 length: 12 residues. V lost 6 bases, J lost 10 bases, and 7 bases stayed unmatched.

The rearrangement joins TRBV5-1 to TRBJ2-2; possible D gene TRBD2, 7 bases. Trimming left V 3 bases short and J 5 bases short, with 17 bases between. Germline V CDR1 and CDR2: SGHRS, YFSETQ. The length of the CDR3 is 16 residues. Here the CDR3 reads CASSSRRGGGTGELFF. The CDR3 DNA reads TGCGCCAGCAGCTCAAGGCGGGGAGGGGGAACCGGGGAGCTGTTTTTT.

The rearrangement links TRBV12-3 or TRBV12-4 to TRBJ2-7; D is unclear. This CDR3 has 13 residues. Trimming took 2 bases from V and 9 from J, leaving 14 bases between them. The DNA for the CDR3 is TGTGCCAGCAGTTTAAACTTGGTATTTGGGCAGTACTTC. Its protein product is CASSLNLVFGQYF.

This rearrangement joins TRBV2 to TRBJ1-3; a weak D match, TRBD1 (5 bases). Trimming took 7 bases from V and 6 from J, leaving 13 bases between them. The CDR3 covers 13 residues. CDR1 and CDR2 (germline): SNHLY, FYNNEI. The CDR3: CASTRARQNTIYF. The CDR3 DNA follows: TGTGCCAGCACCAGGGCCAGACAAAACACCATATATTTT. The full variable domain, in which reference TRBV2 and TRBJ1-3 provide the parts outside the CDR3, is EPEVTQTPSHQVTQMGQEVILRCVPISNHLYFYWYRQILGQKVEFLVSFYNNEISEKSEIFDDQFSVERPDGSNFTLKIRSTKLEDSAMYFCASTRARQNTIYFGEGSWLTVV.

The chain joins TRBV5-1 to TRBJ1-1, with TRBD1 as a possible D gene (6 bases). Trimming cost V 4 bases and J 0 bases, with 10 bases left between them. CDR1 and CDR2 from the germline V gene are SGHRS and YFSETQ. The CDR3 is made up of 14 amino acids. DNA of the CDR3: TGCGCCAGCAGCCCTCGGACAGTGAACACTGAAGCTTTCTTT. Translating gives CASSPRTVNTEAFF.